This T cell receptor (beta chain) came from a study of shared clonotypes between healthy human individuals. Study-level results: Naive subsets usually exceeded memory subsets in estimated richness.

Germline values: CDR1 SGHRS, CDR2 YFSETQ. Trimming took off 0 bases at V and 4 bases at J, with 4 bases between the two ends. This CDR3 comprises 13 residues. Roughly 30,000 T cell genomes (approximately 0.2 ug DNA) went into each sorted-subset replicate. Sequencing used immunoSEQ multiplex PCR; TCRdb keeps in-frame clones, though not all of them. The repertoire includes fewer than 1.8 million clones, around 98.5% of them detected once, and around 0.38% sits in the top ten. About this clone itself: Its specificity is unknown. The same CDR3 arises from other DNA sequences in this sample as well.

Splitting the CD4+ cells yielded a CD45RA+ naive subset and a CD45RA-negative memory subset. The V gene is TRBV5-1, the J gene TRBJ2-2; no firm D call. The material sequenced was naive CD4+ T cells sorted from blood. The sample's subset: CD45RA+ positively selected. The TCR was taken from a man aged 30-40 years in good health. The CDR3 DNA follows: TGCGCCAGCAGCTTGGACGTCACCGGGGAGCTGTTTTTT. It is translated as CASSLDVTGELFF.